The next 30 T cell receptor beta chains were all read from a single sample in a study of Ad26.COV2.S vaccination and SARS-CoV-2 variants (dated by TCRdb to 2020 to 2023). The method behind the library was the immunoSEQ multiplex PCR assay. TCRdb limited this immuneACCESS table to in-frame rearrangements with V and J called. A share of clones is missing; checked studies link under half to unresolved V genes, and the rest is unexplained. The sample contains under 600,000 clones, about nine tenths of them found a single time. The ten largest clones represent 1.7% of the sample. This sample's treatment or condition label indicates: around 19 received Ad26.COV2.S at low or high dose, single or two shots; about 5 received placebo; per-sample allocation not given. Repertoires of vaccine and placebo recipients were sequenced from samples collected on day 63 after the first injection. Sequences were derived from peripheral blood, sampled in a trial of Ad26.COV2.S vaccine versus placebo. The origin of the receptors is a person aged 18-65 years who received the Ad26.COV2.S COVID-19 vaccine or a placebo.

This clone was counted between two and nine times. The chain joins TRBV4-1 to TRBJ2-2; D gene unclear. V was shortened by 2 bases and J by 6 bases, with 7 bases between the two germline ends. Germline V gene sequence: CDR1 MGHRA, CDR2 YSYEKL. This CDR3 spans 13 amino acids. The CDR3 region has the DNA TGCGCCAGCAGCCAACCGCTTCCCGGGGAGCTGTTTTTT. Its translation: CASSQPLPGELFF.

This clone was recorded only once. This chain uses TRBV2 with TRBJ2-1; D call uncertain. Trimming took 5 bases from V and 8 from J, leaving 4 bases between them. CDR1 and CDR2 (germline): SNHLY, FYNNEI. The CDR3 contains 10 residues. Here the CDR3 DNA reads TGTGCCAGCAGTCTTTATGAGCAGTTCTTC. Translated: CASSLYEQFF.

The count of this clone is one. The chain employs TRBV30 and TRBJ2-2; 9 bases match TRBD2. The CDR3 is made up of 14 amino acids. Germline CDR1 is GTSNPN and CDR2 is SVGIG (reference sequence). With 3 bases clipped from V and 2 bases from J, the junction kept 1 base outside the gene matches. The CDR3 region has the DNA TGTGCCTGGAGGCGGGAGGGAAACACCGGGGAGCTGTTTTTT. It codes for CAWRREGNTGELFF.

V is TRBV21-1 and J is TRBJ1-5. TRBV21-1 is classified as a pseudogene. The CDR3 extends over 17 amino acids. In DNA form, the CDR3 reads TGTGCCAGCAGCAAAGAGCCGAAGGTCAATCTCAATCAGCCCCAGCATTTT. Its protein is CASSKEPKVNLNQPQHF.

In its sample, this clone was seen once. The chain uses TRBV4-1 and TRBJ1-1; 7 bases align to TRBD1. CDR1 and CDR2 (germline): MGHRA, YSYEKL. The trim removed 1 base at V and 8 bases at J, leaving 10 bases unmatched. The CDR3 is made up of 15 amino acids. The CDR3 DNA sequence: TGCGCCAGCAGCCAAGCCGGGACAGTTAGAATGGAAGCTTTCTTT. Translating gives CASSQAGTVRMEAFF.

The rearrangement links TRBV12-3 or TRBV12-4 to TRBJ2-7; D is ambiguous. The V gene lost 3 bases and the J gene lost 5 bases, with 8 bases spanning the gap. The CDR3 extends over 12 amino acids. In DNA form, the CDR3 reads TGTGCCAGCAGTTTGAATGGGGACGAGCAGTACTTC. This codes for CASSLNGDEQYF.

The chain carries TRBV30 and TRBJ1-5, with D hard to call. CDR3 length: 13 amino acids. V lost 0 bases and J lost 8, with 11 bases in between. Germline CDR1 and CDR2: GTSNPN and SVGIG (reference sequence). The CDR3 spells CAWSVDGRKPQHF. CDR3 nucleotide sequence: TGTGCCTGGAGTGTGGACGGTCGGAAGCCCCAGCATTTT.

This chain links TRBV6-6 with TRBJ1-2; maybe TRBD1 (5 bases). Germline values: CDR1 MNHNY, CDR2 SVGAGI (reference sequence). V shed 9 bases and J shed 7 bases, with 18 bases lying between them. CDR3 length: 13 amino acids. The CDR3 coding sequence is TGTGCCAGTACAATAGGGTCTAGGGGTGGCTACACCTTC. This encodes CASTIGSRGGYTF.

The chain is built from TRBV29-1 and TRBJ1-2, with D hard to call. From germline, CDR1 is SQVTM and CDR2 ANQGSEA. This CDR3 comprises 11 residues. Deletions cut 4 bases from V and 0 bases from J, with 3 bases between. The CDR3: CSVVSNYGYTF. Written as DNA, the CDR3 is TGCAGCGTTGTATCTAACTATGGCTACACCTTC.

This clone was found once. This chain uses TRBV5-4 with TRBJ2-3; 9 nucleotides agree with TRBD2. V was clipped by 5 bases and J by 2 bases; unmatched bases: 12. Per the germline V gene, CDR1 is SGHNT and CDR2 is YYREEE (reference sequence). This CDR3 comprises 17 residues. The CDR3 DNA follows: TGTGCCAGCAGACCAGGGACTAGCCGACGGCTCACAGATACGCAGTATTTT. Its translation: CASRPGTSRRLTDTQYF.

This chain uses TRBV7-6 with TRBJ1-5; 8 bases match TRBD1. This CDR3 has 15 residues. V was pared by 4 bases and J by 7 bases, with 9 bases of the junction left unmatched. In germline, CDR1 is SGHVS, CDR2 FNYEAQ. CDR3 in DNA: TGTGCCAGCAGCTATGGACAGGGTATGGGACAGCCCCAGCATTTT. Amino acids: CASSYGQGMGQPQHF.

The chain couples TRBV4-1 to TRBJ2-7; 13 bases align to TRBD2. CDR3 size: 15 residues. J gave up 5 bases and V 1 base, and 2 bases lay outside the gene matches. CDR1 is MGHRA and CDR2 is YSYEKL in the germline V gene. This chain's CDR3 is CASSQGLAGGDEQYF. CDR3 nucleotide sequence: TGCGCCAGCAGCCAAGGACTAGCGGGAGGAGACGAGCAGTACTTC.

The genes are TRBV5-1 and TRBJ2-1; D might be TRBD2 (5 bases). V was pared by 0 bases and J by 2 bases, with 12 bases between. This CDR3 comprises 16 residues. In germline, CDR1 is SGHRS, CDR2 YFSETQ. As DNA, the CDR3 is TGCGCCAGCAGCTTGGGGAGGCTTTCCCCCTACAATGAGCAGTTCTTC. It specifies CASSLGRLSPYNEQFF.

V and J are TRBV5-1 and TRBJ2-7; 7 nucleotides agree with TRBD2. The junction had 11 bases not matched to a gene; V was cut back by 0 bases and J by 5 bases. CDR1 and CDR2 from the germline V gene are SGHRS and YFSETQ. The length of the CDR3 is 16 residues. CDR3 region: CASSLVPLAVPDEQYF. The CDR3 DNA is TGCGCCAGCAGCTTGGTTCCGCTAGCGGTACCAGACGAGCAGTACTTC.

The chain employs TRBV27 and TRBJ2-3; the D gene is possibly TRBD2 (6 bases). The CDR3 totals 17 residues. Per the germline V gene, CDR1 is MNHEY and CDR2 is SMNVEV (reference sequence). Trimming removed 4 bases at V and 6 bases at J, with 23 bases between. The CDR3 DNA reads TGTGCCAGCAGTTCCATGGGGAACATAGCGGAGACGGATACGCAGTATTTT. Its protein product is CASSSMGNIAETDTQYF.

The chain couples TRBV19 to TRBJ2-3, with no clear D. The V gene lost 5 bases and the J gene lost 0 bases, with 12 bases spanning the gap. CDR1 is LNHDA and CDR2 is SQIVND in the germline V gene (reference sequence). This CDR3 contains 15 residues. The CDR3 DNA sequence: TGTGCCAGTAGTCCTCGGGTCCTAAGCACAGATACGCAGTATTTT. This translates into CASSPRVLSTDTQYF.

The chain links TRBV7-8 to TRBJ1-5, with D uncertain. The ends were cut back, 1 base at V and 4 bases at J, with 14 bases in the middle. CDR1 and CDR2 from the germline V gene are SGHVS and FQNEAQ. The CDR3 sequence is 16 residues long. CDR3 nucleotides: TGTGCCAGCAGCTTAGTTAGGACCCCACCAAATCAGCCCCAGCATTTT. This encodes CASSLVRTPPNQPQHF. Looking up the rest from reference TRBV7-8 and TRBJ1-5 gives the full variable domain: GAGVSQSPRYKVAKRGQDVALRCDPISGHVSLFWYQQALGQGPEFLTYFQNEAQLDKSGLPSDRFFAERPEGSVSTLKIQRTQQEDSAVYLCASSLVRTPPNQPQHFGDGTRLSIL.

The chain carries TRBV30 and TRBJ2-3, with D perhaps matching TRBD2 (5 bases). Germline lookup yields CDR1 GTSNPN and CDR2 SVGIG (reference sequence). Between the trimmed V and J ends, which lost 3 bases and 5 bases, there was a span of 6 bases. CDR3 length: 11 amino acids. CDR3 protein: CAWSGVDTQYF. The CDR3 DNA is TGTGCCTGGAGCGGGGTAGATACGCAGTATTTT.

The genes are TRBV5-1 and TRBJ2-3; tentative D call: TRBD2 (6 bases). The germline V and J ends were trimmed by 0 bases and 3 bases, with 11 bases remaining between them. The CDR3 is 15 residues long. Germline lookup yields CDR1 SGHRS and CDR2 YFSETQ. Here the CDR3 DNA reads TGCGCCAGCAGCTTGGCCCCCGCGGGGACAGATACGCAGTATTTT. It yields the protein CASSLAPAGTDTQYF.

CDR3 residues: CASSLLPLATDTQYF. CDR3 nucleotide sequence: TGTGCCAGCAGCTTGCTACCTCTAGCGACAGATACGCAGTATTTT. The chain joins TRBV11-1 to TRBJ2-3, with D perhaps matching TRBD2 (6 bases). From germline, CDR1 is SGHAT and CDR2 FQDESV (reference sequence). This CDR3 spans 15 amino acids. The V gene lost 3 bases and the J gene lost 3 bases, with 13 bases spanning the gap. The entire variable domain, with the rest obtained from reference TRBV11-1 and TRBJ2-3, is as follows: EAEVAQSPRYKITEKSQAVAFWCDPISGHATLYWYRQILGQGPELLVQFQDESVVDDSQLPKDRFSAERLKGVDSTLKIQPAELGDSAMYLCASSLLPLATDTQYFGPGTRLTVL.

The chain uses TRBV4-2 and TRBJ2-7; no reliable D call. The CDR3 runs 14 residues. Trimming left V 0 bases short and J 0 bases short, with 6 bases between. Germline V gene sequence: CDR1 LGHNA, CDR2 YNFKEQ. The CDR3 DNA is TGTGCCAGCAGCCAAGAGCTCGACTCCTACGAGCAGTACTTC. This codes for CASSQELDSYEQYF.

V and J are TRBV2 and TRBJ2-1, with unresolved D. V was trimmed by 4 bases and J by 2 bases, leaving 9 bases between them. Germline V gene data show CDR1 as SNHLY and CDR2 as FYNNEI. The CDR3 spans 14 residues. The CDR3 loop is CASSVQVPYNEQFF. The CDR3 coding sequence is TGTGCCAGCAGTGTGCAAGTCCCCTACAATGAGCAGTTCTTC.

This chain uses TRBV4-1 with TRBJ1-1; a weak D match, TRBD1 (6 bases). This CDR3 spans 15 amino acids. The V end was cut by 2 bases, the J end by 5 bases, with 15 bases between. Germline CDR1 and CDR2: MGHRA and YSYEKL. The CDR3 nucleotides are TGCGCCAGCAGCCAATTAGTGGGGGCTGGTACTGAAGCTTTCTTT. It translates to CASSQLVGAGTEAFF.

V and J are TRBV5-1 and TRBJ1-2; D is possibly TRBD1 (5 bases). The length of the CDR3 is 16 residues. CDR1 and CDR2 from the germline V gene are SGHRS and YFSETQ. V shed 4 bases and J shed 4 bases, with 20 bases lying between them. In DNA form, the CDR3 reads TGCGCCAGCAGCCCACCAGGAACCTATGGGGGCTATGGCTACACCTTC. The encoded protein is CASSPPGTYGGYGYTF.

The rearrangement joins TRBV6-5 to TRBJ1-1; perhaps TRBD1 as D (5 bases). V dropped 7 bases and J dropped 4 bases, with 10 bases sitting between them. Germline V gene data show CDR1 as MNHEY and CDR2 as SVGAGI. This CDR3 has 12 residues. As DNA, the CDR3 is TGTGCCAGCAAGGGGATGGGCACTGAAGCTTTCTTT. Its protein product is CASKGMGTEAFF.

The chain recombines TRBV19 with TRBJ2-1; TRBD1 might be the D (6 bases). The CDR3 is 14 amino acids. Germline values: CDR1 LNHDA, CDR2 SQIVND (reference sequence). Trimming cost V 6 bases and J 3 bases, with 12 bases left between them. The CDR3 DNA reads TGTGCCAGTAGAAGGAGACAGGTCTACAATGAGCAGTTCTTC. Translation: CASRRRQVYNEQFF.

The rearrangement joins TRBV6-5 to TRBJ2-3; D remains ambiguous. The CDR3 sequence is 15 residues long. Trimming stripped 0 bases from V and 0 bases from J, with 7 bases between. Germline-derived CDR1 and CDR2 are MNHEY and SVGAGI. CDR3 loop: CASSYSWSSTDTQYF. DNA for the CDR3: TGTGCCAGCAGTTACTCGTGGTCAAGCACAGATACGCAGTATTTT.

This clone appeared once. The J gene is TRBJ1-2, the V gene TRBV30; D call uncertain. Trimming left V 0 bases short and J 8 bases short, with 10 bases between. From germline, CDR1 is GTSNPN and CDR2 SVGIG (reference sequence). The CDR3 spans 12 residues. This chain's CDR3 is CAWSVNGPGYTF. As DNA, the CDR3 is TGTGCCTGGAGTGTAAACGGGCCGGGCTACACCTTC.

This clone has only a few counts. The gene calls are TRBV6-1 and TRBJ1-2; 8 positions match TRBD1. Unmatched junction bases numbered 1, after V lost 2 bases and J lost 5 bases. CDR1 and CDR2 from the germline V gene are MNHNS and SASEGT. The CDR3 loop spans 13 amino acids. DNA of the CDR3: TGTGCCAGCAGTGAACGGACAGGGTATGGCTACACCTTC. Amino acids: CASSERTGYGYTF.

This clone was counted a few times. A read error may produce the germline difference seen at one junction end. This rearrangement joins TRBV19 to TRBJ2-1; D gene unclear. This CDR3 has 14 amino acids. CDR1 and CDR2 (germline): LNHDA, SQIVND (reference sequence). CDR3 bases: TGTGCCAGTAGTGTAGACTCCTCCTACAATGAGCAGTTCTTC. This encodes CASSVDSSYNEQFF.